The following is a T cell receptor (beta chain) sequence with its context. The antigen remains undetermined. The data derive from a study of cytomegalovirus exposure and HLA in healthy donors. Whole-study results and caveats: Several of the most significant clusters were apparently associated with common viral pathogens in a later analysis. Exclusion as indistinguishable affected some V segments, including TRBV6-2 and TRBV6-3. After further analysis at a later stage, roughly 16,000 TCR beta sequences were associated with HLA alleles at 0.05 false discovery rate.

It was with 60 Vbeta and 13 Jbeta primers that the PCR ran. Original processing methods: A later analysis counted tens of millions of unique TCR beta chains, around 12 million shared. Repertoires were generated with immunoSEQ multiplex PCR, while TCRdb's copy carries only in-frame clones and drops some. The DNA gave D and trimming, while V, J and clone size come from that table. The table records roughly 98,000 clones, 62% of them present only once. Between the trimmed V and J ends, which lost 2 bases and 12 bases, there was a span of 13 bases. The CDR3 has 12 amino acids. This sequence originates from a woman in her twenties or thirties in good health and CMV-seropositive. The chain combines TRBV23-1 with TRBJ1-1; D might be TRBD1 (5 bases). TRBV23-1 is assigned to the ORF class and has an uncertain function. The specimen sequenced was PBMCs. CDR3 sequence (DNA): TGCGCCAGCAGTCAAGGCCACTACAGGTCTTTCTTT. Amino acids: CASSQGHYRSFF.